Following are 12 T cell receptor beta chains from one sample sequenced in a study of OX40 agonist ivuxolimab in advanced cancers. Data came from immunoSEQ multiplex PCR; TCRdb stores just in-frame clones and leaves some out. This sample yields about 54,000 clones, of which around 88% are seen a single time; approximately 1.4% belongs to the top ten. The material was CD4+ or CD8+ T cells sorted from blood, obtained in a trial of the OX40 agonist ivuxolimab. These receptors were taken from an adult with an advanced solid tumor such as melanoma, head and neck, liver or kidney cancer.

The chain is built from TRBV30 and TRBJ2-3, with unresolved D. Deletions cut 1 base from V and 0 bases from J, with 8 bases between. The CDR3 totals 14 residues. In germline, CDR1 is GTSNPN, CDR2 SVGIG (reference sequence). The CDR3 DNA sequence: TGTGCCTGGAGTGACGAGGAGAGCACAGATACGCAGTATTTT. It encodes CAWSDEESTDTQYF. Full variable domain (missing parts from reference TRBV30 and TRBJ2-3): SQTIHQWPATLVQPVGSPLSLECTVEGTSNPNLYWYRQAAGRGLQLLFYSVGIGQISSEVPQNLSASRPQDRQFILSSKKLLLSDSGFYLCAWSDEESTDTQYFGPGTRLTVL.

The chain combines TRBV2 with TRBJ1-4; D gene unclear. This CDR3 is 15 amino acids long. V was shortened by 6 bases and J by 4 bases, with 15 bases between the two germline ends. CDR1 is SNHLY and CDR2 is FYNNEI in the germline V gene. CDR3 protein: CASRPSGRNNEKLFF. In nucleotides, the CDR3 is TGTGCCAGCAGGCCCTCCGGCCGGAATAATGAAAAACTGTTTTTT.

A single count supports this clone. The CDR3 DNA is TGTGCCTCGGACCTACAGGGAGTGGATGGCTACACCTTC. Protein: CASDLQGVDGYTF. V usage is TRBV6-1 and J usage is TRBJ1-2, with a possible D match to TRBD1 (6 bases). This CDR3 region has 13 residues. V was clipped by 11 bases and J by 6 bases, with 19 bases between them. Germline loops: CDR1 MNHNS, CDR2 SASEGT.

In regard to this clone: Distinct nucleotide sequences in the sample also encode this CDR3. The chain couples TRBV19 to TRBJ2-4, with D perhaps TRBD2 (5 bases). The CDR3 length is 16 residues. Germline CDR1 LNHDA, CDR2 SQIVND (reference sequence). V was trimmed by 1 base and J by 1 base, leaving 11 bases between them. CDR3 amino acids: CASSIVEGRAKNIQYF. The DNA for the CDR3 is TGTGCCAGTAGTATAGTCGAGGGAAGGGCCAAAAACATTCAGTACTTC.

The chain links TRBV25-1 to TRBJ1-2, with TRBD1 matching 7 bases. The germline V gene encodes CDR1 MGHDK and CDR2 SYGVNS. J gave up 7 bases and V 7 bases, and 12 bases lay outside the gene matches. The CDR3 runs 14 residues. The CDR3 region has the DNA TGTGCCAGCATCCGGGGGGGAACAGGGGTTGGCTACACCTTC. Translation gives CASIRGGTGVGYTF.

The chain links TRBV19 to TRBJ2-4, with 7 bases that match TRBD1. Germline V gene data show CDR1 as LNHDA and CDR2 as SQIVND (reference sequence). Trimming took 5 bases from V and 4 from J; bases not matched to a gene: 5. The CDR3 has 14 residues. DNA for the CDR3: TGTGCCAGTAGTCCAGACAGGGAAAAAAACATTCAGTACTTC. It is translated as CASSPDREKNIQYF.

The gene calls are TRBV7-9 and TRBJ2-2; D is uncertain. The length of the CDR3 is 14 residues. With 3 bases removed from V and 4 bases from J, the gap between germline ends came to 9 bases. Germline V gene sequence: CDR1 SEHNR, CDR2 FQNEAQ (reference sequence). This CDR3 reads CASSFETSTGELFF. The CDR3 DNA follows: TGTGCCAGCAGCTTCGAGACCTCCACCGGGGAGCTGTTTTTT.

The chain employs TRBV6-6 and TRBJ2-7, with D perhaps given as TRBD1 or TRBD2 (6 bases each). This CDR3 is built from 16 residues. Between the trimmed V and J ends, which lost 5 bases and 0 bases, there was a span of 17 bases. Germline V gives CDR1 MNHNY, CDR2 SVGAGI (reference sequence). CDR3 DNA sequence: TGTGCCAGCAGTCCAAGAGGGGGGACCGTCTCCTACGAGCAGTACTTC. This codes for CASSPRGGTVSYEQYF.

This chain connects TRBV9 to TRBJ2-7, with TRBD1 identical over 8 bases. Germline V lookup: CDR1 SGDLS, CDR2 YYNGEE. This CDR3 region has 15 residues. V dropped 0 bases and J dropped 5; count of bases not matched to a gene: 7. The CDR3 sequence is CASSVGPGQGDEQYF. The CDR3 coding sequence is TGTGCCAGCAGCGTAGGGCCCGGACAGGGCGACGAGCAGTACTTC.

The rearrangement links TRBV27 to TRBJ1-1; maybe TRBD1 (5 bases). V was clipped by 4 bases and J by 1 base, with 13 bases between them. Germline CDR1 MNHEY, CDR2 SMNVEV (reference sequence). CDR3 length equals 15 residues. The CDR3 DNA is TGTGCCAGCAGTTCTACTGGGGGTCCGAACACTGAAGCTTTCTTT. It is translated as CASSSTGGPNTEAFF.

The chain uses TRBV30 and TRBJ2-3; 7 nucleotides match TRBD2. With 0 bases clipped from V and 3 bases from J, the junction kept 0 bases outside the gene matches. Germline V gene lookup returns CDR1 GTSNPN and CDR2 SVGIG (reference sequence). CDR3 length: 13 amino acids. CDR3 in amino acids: CAWSVGGTDTQYF. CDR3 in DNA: TGTGCCTGGAGTGTGGGGGGGACAGATACGCAGTATTTT.

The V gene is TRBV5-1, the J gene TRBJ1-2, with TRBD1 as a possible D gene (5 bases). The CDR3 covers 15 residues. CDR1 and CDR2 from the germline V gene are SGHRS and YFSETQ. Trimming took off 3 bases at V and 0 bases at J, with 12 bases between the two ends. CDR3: CASSWGFRPNYGYTF. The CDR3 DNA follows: TGCGCCAGCAGCTGGGGGTTCCGGCCTAACTATGGCTACACCTTC.